The clone carrying this T cell receptor beta chain was found once. Antigen unknown. Clones were read by immunoSEQ multiplex PCR, and TCRdb kept only the in-frame ones, dropping some. Found here are fewer than 200,000 clones, 90% of them singletons; the top ten hold 5% to 7.5%. The data originate from a study of T cell responses to AZD1222 COVID-19 vaccine. Study-wide findings and caveats: Spike-specific TCR breadth rose after two AZD1222 doses, and depth rose as well. Across spike, vaccine-associated CD4 TCRs were found, dominant at 160-218 and 743-854. The donors showed a predominance of white British ancestry and of females, with possible underestimation of clonal diversity.

The receptor was isolated from an adult in good health. The specimen comprised peripheral blood, sampled on day 0 of AZD1222 vaccination.

CDR3 residues: CASSGGQGQGREKLFF. CDR3 bases: TGTGCCAGCAGCGGAGGGCAGGGACAGGGGCGAGAAAAACTGTTTTTT. This chain uses TRBV9 with TRBJ1-4; TRBD1 matches 10 bases. J gave up 8 bases and V 3 bases, and 10 bases lay outside the gene matches. CDR1 and CDR2 from the germline V gene are SGDLS and YYNGEE. The CDR3 is 16 amino acids.